The 32 T cell receptor beta chains below come from one sample, sequenced in a study of shared clonotypes between healthy human individuals. In the naive CD8 group, cells lacked CD45RO and were positively selected for CCR7, so terminally differentiated effector memory CD45RA+ cells were left out. The data were produced by immunoSEQ multiplex PCR, yet TCRdb's version contains in-frame clones alone and is incomplete. In the table there are around 600,000 clones, 90% to 95% of which are singletons. Sequenced sample: naive CD8+ T cells sorted from blood. These receptors all come from a woman in her twenties or thirties in good health.

The rearrangement uses TRBV7-9 and TRBJ1-4; D perhaps matches TRBD1 (6 bases). This CDR3 has 16 residues. V was clipped by 5 bases and J by 1 base, with 14 bases between them. The germline gives CDR1 SEHNR, CDR2 FQNEAQ (reference sequence). CDR3 DNA sequence: TGTGCCAGCAGCCCACGACAGGAAGTAACTAATGAAAAACTGTTTTTT. Translating it yields CASSPRQEVTNEKLFF.

This rearrangement joins TRBV4-2 to TRBJ2-5, with 7 bases lining up with TRBD1. J was trimmed by 2 bases and V by 0 bases; bases with no gene match: 9. The CDR3 has 17 amino acids. Germline V gene sequence: CDR1 LGHNA, CDR2 YNFKEQ. CDR3 in amino acids: CASSQEGPGTEQETQYF. The CDR3 DNA follows: TGTGCCAGCAGCCAAGAAGGCCCCGGGACAGAGCAAGAGACCCAGTACTTC.

This chain uses TRBV4-1 with TRBJ2-4; maybe TRBD2 (5 bases). Germline V lookup: CDR1 MGHRA, CDR2 YSYEKL. Trimming shortened V by 1 base and J by 0 bases, and 7 bases separated the two germline ends. The CDR3 runs to 15 residues. The CDR3 DNA reads as TGCGCCAGCAGCCAAGGTCGGGGAGCCAAAAACATTCAGTACTTC. This translates into CASSQGRGAKNIQYF.

J is TRBJ2-7 and V is TRBV7-8; D not resolved. Trimming removed 5 bases from V and 3 bases from J, with 14 bases in between. Germline values: CDR1 SGHVS, CDR2 FQNEAQ. The CDR3 runs 14 residues. This chain's CDR3 is CASSPRYIDYEQYF. The CDR3 nucleotides read TGTGCCAGCAGCCCCCGCTACATAGACTACGAGCAGTACTTC.

The chain recombines TRBV9 with TRBJ2-7; possibly TRBD1 or TRBD2 for D (5 bases each). In germline, CDR1 is SGDLS, CDR2 YYNGEE. The V end lost 0 bases, the J end lost 2 bases, and 9 bases lay between the germline ends. The CDR3 extends over 14 amino acids. CDR3 sequence (DNA): TGTGCCAGCAGCGTAGGAGGGGATGCCTACGAGCAGTACTTC. It codes for CASSVGGDAYEQYF. The entire variable domain, with the rest obtained from reference TRBV9 and TRBJ2-7, is as follows: DSGVTQTPKHLITATGQRVTLRCSPRSGDLSVYWYQQSLDQGLQFLIQYYNGEERAKGNILERFSAQQFPDLHSELNLSSLELGDSALYFCASSVGGDAYEQYFGPGTRLTVT.

The gene calls are TRBV5-8 and TRBJ2-7; weak D call: TRBD1 (5 bases). Germline V gives CDR1 SGHTS, CDR2 YDEGEE. The CDR3 runs 14 residues. V was cut by 6 bases and J by 4 bases, with 17 bases left in between. The CDR3, as DNA: TGTGCCAGCAACACCCTCCACCAGGGTTACGAGCAGTACTTC. As protein: CASNTLHQGYEQYF.

This chain joins TRBV7-9 and TRBJ1-2; D perhaps matches TRBD1 (5 bases). This CDR3 has 17 residues. The V gene's germline CDR1 is SEHNR and CDR2 FQNEAQ (reference sequence). Trimming removed 2 bases from V and 0 bases from J, with 16 bases in between. CDR3 in DNA: TGTGCCAGCAGCTTAAACCCGCGGGGGGAGGCTAACTATGGCTACACCTTC. Encoded protein: CASSLNPRGEANYGYTF.

This chain joins TRBV10-2 and TRBJ2-7; 7 bases are a match to TRBD2. The CDR3 is made up of 17 amino acids. Per germline, CDR1 WSHSY and CDR2 SAAADI. Trimming at V came to 3 bases and at J to 1 base, leaving 12 bases not matched to a gene. The CDR3 reads CASSETVIGGGSYEQYF. The CDR3 nucleotides read TGCGCCAGCAGTGAAACGGTGATTGGCGGGGGTTCCTACGAGCAGTACTTC.

The chain links TRBV27 to TRBJ2-5; weak D call: TRBD1 (6 bases). The DNA end is a closer match to TRBJ2-7, so the J assignment may be wrong. This CDR3 contains 13 residues. Germline CDR1 MNHEY, CDR2 SMNVEV (reference sequence). The CDR3 is CASKQGTAYEQYF. In DNA form, the CDR3 reads TGTGCCAGCAAGCAGGGGACCGCCTACGAGCAGTACTTC.

The J gene is TRBJ2-3, the V gene TRBV28; 7 positions agree with TRBD2. V was pared by 5 bases and J by 2 bases, with 7 bases of the junction left unmatched. Germline V gene data show CDR1 as MDHEN and CDR2 as SYDVKM. The CDR3 length is 15 residues. In nucleotides, the CDR3 is TGTGCCAGCAGTCTCCCGGGACTACTCACAGATACGCAGTATTTT. As protein: CASSLPGLLTDTQYF.

The chain joins TRBV19 to TRBJ1-2, with D tentatively TRBD1 (5 bases). This CDR3 spans 15 amino acids. Germline-derived CDR1 and CDR2 are LNHDA and SQIVND (reference sequence). Between the trimmed V and J ends, which lost 3 bases and 3 bases, there was a span of 14 bases. Written as DNA, the CDR3 is TGTGCCAGTAGTATCATTGGCAGGGATCACTATGGCTACACCTTC. As protein: CASSIIGRDHYGYTF.

This clone was detected only once. The V and J genes are TRBV18 and TRBJ2-1; the D is unclear. Germline assignment: CDR1 KGHSH and CDR2 LQKENI. The V gene lost 6 bases and the J gene lost 8 bases, with 8 bases spanning the gap. The CDR3 is 11 amino acids. This chain's CDR3 is CASSWADEQFF. In DNA form, the CDR3 reads TGTGCCAGCTCGTGGGCTGATGAGCAGTTCTTC.

This sequence joins TRBV5-5 and TRBJ1-3, with a tentative D call TRBD1 (6 bases). The germline gives CDR1 SGHKS, CDR2 YYEKEE (reference sequence). The CDR3 is made up of 18 amino acids. The germline V and J ends were trimmed by 6 bases and 0 bases, with 22 bases remaining between them. The CDR3, as DNA: TGTGCCAGCACCGACACTCCTCATACAGGGTTCTCTGGAAACACCATATATTTT. It is translated as CASTDTPHTGFSGNTIYF.

The CDR3 reads CASSLALGEQYF. The CDR3 region has the DNA TGTGCCAGCAGCTTAGCCCTAGGCGAGCAGTACTTC. This rearrangement joins TRBV13 to TRBJ2-5; no definite D call. The J call may be in error: the DNA end matches TRBJ2-7 better. Germline CDR1 reads PRHDT; CDR2 reads FYEKMQ (reference sequence). The CDR3 has 12 residues.

V gene TRBV7-2 combines with J gene TRBJ2-1, with D unresolved. The CDR3 sequence is 15 residues long. In germline, CDR1 is SGHTA, CDR2 FQGNSA. Trimming removed 6 bases at V and 2 bases at J, with 14 bases between. CDR3 sequence (DNA): TGTGCCAGCAGTCCCTCACCTGCTGCCTACAATGAGCAGTTCTTC. The encoded protein is CASSPSPAAYNEQFF.

V gene TRBV30 combines with J gene TRBJ1-1; maybe TRBD1 (5 bases). V dropped 8 bases and J dropped 7 bases, with 14 bases sitting between them. Germline V lookup: CDR1 GTSNPN, CDR2 SVGIG (reference sequence). The CDR3 is 11 residues long. The chain's CDR3 is CAGGQGFEAFF. The CDR3 DNA follows: TGTGCCGGCGGGCAGGGTTTTGAAGCTTTCTTT.

The CDR3 DNA sequence: TGTGCCAGCAGCTCCATGAACACTGAAGCTTTCTTT. Translating gives CASSSMNTEAFF. The gene calls are TRBV5-4 and TRBJ1-1; D is uncertain. Trimming stripped 3 bases from V and 0 bases from J, with 3 bases between. The CDR3 totals 12 residues. The germline CDR1 and CDR2 sequences are SGHNT and YYREEE (reference sequence).

This chain joins TRBV19 and TRBJ1-4; D gene unclear. Looked up from germline, CDR1 is LNHDA and CDR2 is SQIVND (reference sequence). The ends were cut back, 3 bases at V and 8 bases at J, with 19 bases in the middle. CDR3 length: 16 amino acids. For the CDR3, the DNA is TGTGCCAGTAGTATGGGCCGACGGGGTGCTTCGGAAAAACTGTTTTTT. Amino acid sequence: CASSMGRRGASEKLFF.

The V call is TRBV19, the J call TRBJ2-1; maybe TRBD1 (7 bases). Trimming stripped 5 bases from V and 10 bases from J, with 12 bases between. This CDR3 has 12 amino acids. The germline gives CDR1 LNHDA, CDR2 SQIVND (reference sequence). CDR3 loop: CASSPGGTEQFF. The CDR3 nucleotides read TGTGCCAGTAGTCCAGGGGGGACAGAGCAGTTCTTC. Filled out from reference TRBV19 and TRBJ2-1, the complete variable domain reads DGGITQSPKYLFRKEGQNVTLSCEQNLNHDAMYWYRQDPGQGLRLIYYSQIVNDFQKGDIAEGYSVSREKKESFPLTVTSAQKNPTAFYLCASSPGGTEQFFGPGTRLTVL.

The CDR3, as DNA: TGTGCCAGCAGTCCCTGGACAGCTCACTACGAGCAGTACTTC. This translates into CASSPWTAHYEQYF. The genes are TRBV27 and TRBJ2-7; D possibly corresponds to TRBD1 (6 bases). Germline V gene data show CDR1 as MNHEY and CDR2 as SMNVEV (reference sequence). V gave up 5 bases and J gave up 3 bases, with 14 bases separating them. This CDR3 spans 14 amino acids.

The rearrangement joins TRBV10-3 to TRBJ2-3, with unresolved D. Trimming left V 9 bases short and J 0 bases short, with 16 bases between. Germline V lookup: CDR1 ENHRY, CDR2 SYGVKD. The CDR3 runs to 15 residues. CDR3: CAIETSVPSTDTQYF. CDR3 coding DNA: TGTGCCATTGAAACCAGCGTCCCTAGCACAGATACGCAGTATTTT.

This rearrangement joins TRBV7-9 to TRBJ1-2; 7 positions agree with TRBD1. The CDR3 contains 14 residues. The germline V gene encodes CDR1 SEHNR and CDR2 FQNEAQ (reference sequence). Trimming cost V 5 bases and J 4 bases; bases outside gene matches: 7. As DNA, the CDR3 is TGTGCCAGCAGCCCCAATGACAGGGTCTATGGCTACACCTTC. It translates to CASSPNDRVYGYTF.

The chain has TRBV30 and TRBJ2-5; D gene ambiguous. The germline gives CDR1 GTSNPN, CDR2 SVGIG (reference sequence). V lost 0 bases and J lost 7, with 6 bases in between. The CDR3 is made up of 11 amino acids. The CDR3 DNA is TGTGCCTGGAGTGTTTCTGTGACCCAGTACTTC. The encoded protein is CAWSVSVTQYF.

V usage is TRBV7-9 and J usage is TRBJ1-1, with unresolved D. Germline loops: CDR1 SEHNR, CDR2 FQNEAQ (reference sequence). The V and J ends lost 2 bases and 6 bases respectively, with 4 bases between them. The CDR3 runs to 11 residues. Here the CDR3 DNA reads TGTGCCAGCAGCTTAAACCCTGAAGCTTTCTTT. Protein product: CASSLNPEAFF.

V gene TRBV11-2 combines with J gene TRBJ2-1; a possible D gene is TRBD2 (7 bases). CDR1 SGHAT and CDR2 FQNNGV come from the germline V gene. Deletions cut 4 bases from V and 7 bases from J, with 17 bases between. CDR3 length: 15 residues. CDR3: CASSSAGLGGNEQFF. CDR3 coding DNA: TGTGCCAGCAGCTCCGCCGGACTAGGGGGGAATGAGCAGTTCTTC.

This chain joins TRBV15 and TRBJ2-5; D is undetermined. The CDR3 is 15 amino acids. Per the germline V gene, CDR1 is LNHNV and CDR2 is YYDKDF (reference sequence). The V end was cut by 1 base, the J end by 7 bases, with 16 bases between. The CDR3 coding sequence is TGTGCCACCAGCAGAGGTCAGATCGGGTTGGTGACCCAGTACTTC. This sequence encodes CATSRGQIGLVTQYF.

DNA for the CDR3: TGTGCCAGCAGTTTAGATCCAGGGACTGGAAACACCATATATTTT. This sequence encodes CASSLDPGTGNTIYF. The rearrangement links TRBV28 to TRBJ1-3, with a weak D call TRBD1 (5 bases). V was trimmed by 2 bases and J by 2 bases, leaving 10 bases between them. The germline CDR1 and CDR2 sequences are MDHEN and SYDVKM. The CDR3 loop spans 15 amino acids.

The chain joins TRBV5-1 to TRBJ1-2, with TRBD1 matching 8 bases. The CDR3 spans 13 residues. Germline V CDR1 and CDR2: SGHRS, YFSETQ. The V segment lost 1 base and the J segment 13 bases; nucleotides outside the gene matches: 9. The CDR3 sequence is CASSLSGQGLCTF. The CDR3 region has the DNA TGCGCCAGCAGCTTGTCCGGACAGGGACTTTGCACCTTC.

The chain links TRBV9 to TRBJ2-7; D perhaps matches TRBD2 (6 bases). V was clipped by 4 bases and J by 6 bases, with 26 bases between them. The CDR3 has 17 amino acids. Germline V CDR1 and CDR2: SGDLS, YYNGEE. CDR3 in DNA: TGTGCCAGCAGCCGTAATGGACTACGTGGGAAAGTCCGCGAGCAGTACTTC. Translated, it gives CASSRNGLRGKVREQYF.

V and J are TRBV27 and TRBJ2-7; 9 bases map to TRBD1. After removal of 3 bases from V and 3 bases from J, the junction contained 12 bases not matched to a gene. Germline assignment: CDR1 MNHEY and CDR2 SMNVEV (reference sequence). This CDR3 comprises 17 residues. CDR3 nucleotide sequence: TGTGCCAGCAGTTTGCAGGGTTTGGACAGGGGAGTCTACGAGCAGTACTTC. Amino acids: CASSLQGLDRGVYEQYF.

The chain carries TRBV6-4 and TRBJ2-7; no definite D call. The CDR3 extends over 11 amino acids. Looked up from germline, CDR1 is MRHNA and CDR2 is SNTAGT. The V end was cut by 9 bases, the J end by 3 bases, with 9 bases between. As DNA, the CDR3 is TGTGCCAGGGCCAGCTACTACGAGCAGTACTTC. Translating it yields CARASYYEQYF.

This clone has a single count. The CDR3 loop reads CASSSSGRPYEQYF. CDR3 nucleotides: TGTGCCAGCAGTTCCAGCGGGAGGCCGTACGAGCAGTACTTC. V and J are TRBV27 and TRBJ2-7; 9 bases match TRBD2. The V segment lost 4 bases and the J segment 4 bases; nucleotides outside the gene matches: 5. The CDR3 spans 14 residues. The germline V gene has CDR1 MNHEY and CDR2 SMNVEV (reference sequence).